This T cell receptor beta chain is drawn from a study of blood T cell repertoires in COVID-19. Study overall: PBMCs, B-cell-depleted T cells, or T cells provided the cDNA or gDNA that made up the material.

In germline, CDR1 is SNHLY, CDR2 FYNNEI. Deletions cut 6 bases from V and 0 bases from J, with 17 bases between. The CDR3 runs 16 residues. Original methodology: Nucleated cell number was recorded as an estimate derived from reference gene primer amplification. Sequenced by immunoSEQ multiplex PCR; TCRdb stores in-frame clones only, minus some. The V and J calls and the clone size are those of that table, but D and trimming were determined from the DNA. The sample yields around 200,000 clones, around 82% seen once. The sequence was obtained from a man between 45 and 60 years old with active or convalescent COVID-19. Sequencing used peripheral blood. This chain links TRBV2 with TRBJ1-1; weak D call: TRBD1 (5 bases). CDR3 residues: CASSPDRAHMNTEAFF. CDR3 nucleotide sequence: TGTGCCAGCAGCCCCGACAGAGCCCACATGAACACTGAAGCTTTCTTT.